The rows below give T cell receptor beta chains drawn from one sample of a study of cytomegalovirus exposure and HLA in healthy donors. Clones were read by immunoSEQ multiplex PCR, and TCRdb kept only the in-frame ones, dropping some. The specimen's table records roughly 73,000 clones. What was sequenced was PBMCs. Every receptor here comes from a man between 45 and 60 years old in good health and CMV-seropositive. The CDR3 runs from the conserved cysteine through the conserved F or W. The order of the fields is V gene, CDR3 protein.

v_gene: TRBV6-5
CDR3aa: CASSLIRVMNTEAFF

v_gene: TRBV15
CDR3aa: CATSTTSGSSYNEQFF

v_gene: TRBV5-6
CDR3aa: CASSSLHRFNEKLFF

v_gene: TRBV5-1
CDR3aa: CASSLAGGSTTDTQYF

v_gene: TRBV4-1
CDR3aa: CASSQDLMGSPNTGELFF

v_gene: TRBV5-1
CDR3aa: CASSLTGLEGSYGYTF

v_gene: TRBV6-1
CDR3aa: CASSDRVNTEAFF

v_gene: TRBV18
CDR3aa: CASSPRQGNTGELFF

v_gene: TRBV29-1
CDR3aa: CSVERTGDEQYF

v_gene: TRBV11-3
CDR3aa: CASSQGQGTTDTQYF

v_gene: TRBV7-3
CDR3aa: CASSSVVGGGYTF

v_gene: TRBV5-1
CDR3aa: CASSLGGRTSETQYF

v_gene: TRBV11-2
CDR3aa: CASSLVRVSSYEQYF

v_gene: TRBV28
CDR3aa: CASSLSRGRGEQFF

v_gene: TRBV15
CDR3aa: CATSIQTGGTEAFF

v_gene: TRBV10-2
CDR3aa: CASSGRDLDTLNYGYTF

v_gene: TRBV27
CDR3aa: CASSYRDSRRNGYTF

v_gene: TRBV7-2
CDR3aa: CASSLVGGSNQPQHF